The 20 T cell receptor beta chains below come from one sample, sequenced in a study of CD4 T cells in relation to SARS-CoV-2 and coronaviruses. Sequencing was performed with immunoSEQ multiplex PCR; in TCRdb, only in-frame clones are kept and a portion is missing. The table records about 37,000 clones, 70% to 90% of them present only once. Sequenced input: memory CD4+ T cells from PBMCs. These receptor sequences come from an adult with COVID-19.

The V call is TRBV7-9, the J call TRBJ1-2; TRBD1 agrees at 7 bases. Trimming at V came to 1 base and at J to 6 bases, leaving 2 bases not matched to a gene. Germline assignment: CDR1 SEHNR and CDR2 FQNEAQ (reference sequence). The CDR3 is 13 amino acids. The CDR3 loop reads CASSLGTGNGYTF. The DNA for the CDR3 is TGTGCCAGCAGCTTAGGGACAGGAAATGGCTACACCTTC.

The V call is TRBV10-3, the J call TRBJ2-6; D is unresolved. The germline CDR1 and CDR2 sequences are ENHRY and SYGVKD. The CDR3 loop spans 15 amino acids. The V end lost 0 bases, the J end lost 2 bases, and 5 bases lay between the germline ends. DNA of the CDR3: TGTGCCATCAGTGAGTCAGGGCCTGGGGCCAACGTCCTGACTTTC. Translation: CAISESGPGANVLTF.

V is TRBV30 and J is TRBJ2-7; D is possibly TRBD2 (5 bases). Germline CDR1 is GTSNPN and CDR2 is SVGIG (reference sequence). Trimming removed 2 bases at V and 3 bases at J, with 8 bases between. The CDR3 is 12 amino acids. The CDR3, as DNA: TGTGCCTGGAGTCCCGACTACTACGAGCAGTACTTC. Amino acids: CAWSPDYYEQYF. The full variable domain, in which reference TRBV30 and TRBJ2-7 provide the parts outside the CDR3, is SQTIHQWPATLVQPVGSPLSLECTVEGTSNPNLYWYRQAAGRGLQLLFYSVGIGQISSEVPQNLSASRPQDRQFILSSKKLLLSDSGFYLCAWSPDYYEQYFGPGTRLTVT.

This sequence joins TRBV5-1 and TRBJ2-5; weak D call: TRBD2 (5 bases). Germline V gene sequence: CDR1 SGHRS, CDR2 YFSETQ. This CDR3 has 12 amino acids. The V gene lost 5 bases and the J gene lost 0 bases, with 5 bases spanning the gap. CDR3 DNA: TGCGCCAGCAGGGACTACCAAGAGACCCAGTACTTC. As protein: CASRDYQETQYF.

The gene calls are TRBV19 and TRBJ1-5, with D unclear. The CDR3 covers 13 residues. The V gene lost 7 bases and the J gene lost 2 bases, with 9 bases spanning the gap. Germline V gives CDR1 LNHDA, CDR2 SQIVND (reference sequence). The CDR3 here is CASTWQGNQPQHF. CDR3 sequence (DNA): TGTGCCAGTACGTGGCAGGGCAATCAGCCCCAGCATTTT.

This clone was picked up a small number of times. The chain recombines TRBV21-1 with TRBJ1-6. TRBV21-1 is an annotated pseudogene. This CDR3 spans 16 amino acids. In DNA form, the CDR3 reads TGTGCCAGCAGCCACGGTCGGGGCAGGGTTAATTCACCCCTCCACTTT. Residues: CASSHGRGRVNSPLHF.

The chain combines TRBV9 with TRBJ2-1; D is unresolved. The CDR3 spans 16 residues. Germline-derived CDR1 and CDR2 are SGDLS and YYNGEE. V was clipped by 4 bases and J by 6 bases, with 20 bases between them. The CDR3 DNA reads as TGTGCCAGCAGCCCCACGTTAGGCGGAGCCCTCAATGAGCAGTTCTTC. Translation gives CASSPTLGGALNEQFF.

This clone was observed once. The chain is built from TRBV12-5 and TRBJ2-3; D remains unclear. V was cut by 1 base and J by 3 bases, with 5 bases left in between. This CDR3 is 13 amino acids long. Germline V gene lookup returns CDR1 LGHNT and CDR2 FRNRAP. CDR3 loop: CASGLAGTDTQYF. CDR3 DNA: TGTGCTAGTGGTTTGGCTGGAACAGATACGCAGTATTTT.

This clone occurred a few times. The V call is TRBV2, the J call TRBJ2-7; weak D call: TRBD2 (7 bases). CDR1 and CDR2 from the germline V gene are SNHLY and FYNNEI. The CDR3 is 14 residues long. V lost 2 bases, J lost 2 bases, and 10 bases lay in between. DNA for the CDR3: TGTGCCAGCAGTGAACGGGGGGCGGCCTACGAGCAGTACTTC. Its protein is CASSERGAAYEQYF.

CDR3 amino acids: CASTLRSGIYGYTF. The CDR3 bases are TGTGCCAGCACCCTCCGGAGTGGGATCTATGGCTACACCTTC. The chain combines TRBV6-5 with TRBJ1-2; D ambiguous. V was cut by 7 bases and J by 4 bases, with 16 bases left in between. CDR1 and CDR2 (germline): MNHEY, SVGAGI. The CDR3 extends over 14 amino acids.

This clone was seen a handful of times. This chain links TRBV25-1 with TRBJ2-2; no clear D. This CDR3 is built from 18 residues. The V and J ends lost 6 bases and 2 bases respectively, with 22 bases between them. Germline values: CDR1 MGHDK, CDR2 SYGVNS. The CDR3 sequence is CASRSTLARDLNTGELFF. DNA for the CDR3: TGTGCCAGCAGATCTACCTTGGCCAGAGACCTTAACACCGGGGAGCTGTTTTTT.

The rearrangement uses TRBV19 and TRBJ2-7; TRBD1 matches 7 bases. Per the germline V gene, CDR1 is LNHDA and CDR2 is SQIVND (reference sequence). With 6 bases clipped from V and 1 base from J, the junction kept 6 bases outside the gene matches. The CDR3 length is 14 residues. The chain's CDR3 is CASRGQPDSYEQYF. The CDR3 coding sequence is TGTGCCAGTAGGGGACAGCCTGATTCCTACGAGCAGTACTTC.

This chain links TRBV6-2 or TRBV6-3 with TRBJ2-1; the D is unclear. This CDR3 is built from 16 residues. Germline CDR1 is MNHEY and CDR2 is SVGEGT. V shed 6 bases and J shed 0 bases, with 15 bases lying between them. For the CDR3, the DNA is TGTGCCAGCAGCAACGGGCGGATTAGCTCCTACAATGAGCAGTTCTTC. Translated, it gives CASSNGRISSYNEQFF.

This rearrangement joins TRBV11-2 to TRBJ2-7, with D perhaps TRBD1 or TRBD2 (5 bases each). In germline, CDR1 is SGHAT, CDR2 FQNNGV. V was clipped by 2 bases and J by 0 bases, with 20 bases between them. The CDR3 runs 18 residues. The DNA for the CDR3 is TGTGCCAGCAGCTTAAAAGGGACCGGATCAATTGCCTCCTACGAGCAGTACTTC. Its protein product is CASSLKGTGSIASYEQYF.

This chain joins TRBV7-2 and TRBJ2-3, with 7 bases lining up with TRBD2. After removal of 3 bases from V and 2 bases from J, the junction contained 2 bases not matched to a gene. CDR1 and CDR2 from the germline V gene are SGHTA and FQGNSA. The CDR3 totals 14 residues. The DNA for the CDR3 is TGTGCCAGCAGCTTTACTAGCGACACAGATACGCAGTATTTT. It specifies CASSFTSDTDTQYF.

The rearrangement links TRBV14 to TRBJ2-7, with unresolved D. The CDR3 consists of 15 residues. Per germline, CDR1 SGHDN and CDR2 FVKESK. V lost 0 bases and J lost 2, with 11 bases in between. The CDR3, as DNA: TGTGCCAGCAGCCAAGAAGATGCCTTTACCTACGAGCAGTACTTC. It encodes CASSQEDAFTYEQYF.

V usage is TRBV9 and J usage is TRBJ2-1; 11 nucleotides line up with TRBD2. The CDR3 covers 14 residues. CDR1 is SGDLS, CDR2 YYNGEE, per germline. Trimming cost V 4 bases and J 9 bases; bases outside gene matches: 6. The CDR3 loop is CASSPRLAGSEQFF. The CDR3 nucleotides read TGTGCCAGCAGCCCTAGACTAGCGGGAAGTGAGCAGTTCTTC.

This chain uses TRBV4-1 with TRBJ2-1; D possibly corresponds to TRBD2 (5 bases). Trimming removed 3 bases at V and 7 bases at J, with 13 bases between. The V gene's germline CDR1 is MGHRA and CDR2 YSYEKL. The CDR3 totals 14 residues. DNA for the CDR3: TGCGCCAGCAGCCACGCTTCGCGGACTAATGAGCAGTTCTTC. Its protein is CASSHASRTNEQFF.

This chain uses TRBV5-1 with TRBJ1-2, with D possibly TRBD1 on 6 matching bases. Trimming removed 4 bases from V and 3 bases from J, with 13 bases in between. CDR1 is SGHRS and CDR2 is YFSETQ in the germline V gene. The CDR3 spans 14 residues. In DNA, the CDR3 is TGCGCCAGCAGCCCCAGGGGCATCGACTATGGCTACACCTTC. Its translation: CASSPRGIDYGYTF.

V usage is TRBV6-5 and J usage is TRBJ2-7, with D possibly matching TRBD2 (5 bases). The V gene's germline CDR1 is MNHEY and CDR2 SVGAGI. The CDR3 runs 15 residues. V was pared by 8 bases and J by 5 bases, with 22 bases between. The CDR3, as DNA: TGTGCCAGCGGAAAAGTGACTGGGTTCGGGAACGAGCAGTACTTC. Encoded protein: CASGKVTGFGNEQYF.